This T cell receptor (beta chain) was captured in a study of memory CD4+ T cells and cytomegalovirus serostatus (dated by TCRdb to about 2019). Describing the broader study: A total of about 35 healthy Belgian adults, of whom 9 were CMV seropositive and roughly 24 were CMV seronegative, were included in the cohort. To replicate a published TCR-based CMV serostatus classifier, the study sequenced CD4+ memory TCRbeta repertoires from a Belgian cohort whose cytomegalovirus serostatus was known. The research as a whole found: Only CD4+CD45RO+ memory cells were sequenced, unlike the original study, which covered naive and memory CD4+ and CD8+ populations. The results were read as suggesting that the CMV-associated TCR signature is, for the most part, present in the CD4+ memory repertoire. For predicting CMV serostatus, the median bootstrapped AUC was 0.95 using the original framework and around 0.91 using a US-trained random forest. Among the approximately 160 previously reported CMV-associated TCRbeta sequences, some 70 showed up in the CD4+ memory repertoires, with each one found in between one and five individuals. The original-framework classifier achieved a median bootstrapped AUC of approximately 0.96 with a 95% CI of 0.76-1.00 on the Belgian cohort.

Germline trimming: 6 bases from V, 5 bases from J; junction bases outside gene matches: 6. For CDR1 and CDR2, the germline V gene lists SQVTM and ANQGSEA. The CDR3 goes from the cysteine to the phenylalanine over 12 residues. CDR3 DNA is the only sequence kept; it has 36 bases, read in frame from the first base. Single viable CD3+CD4+CD8-CD45RO+ cells were sorted as memory CD4+ T cells on a FACSAria II. CMV serostatus was assessed using a Roche Elecsys assay, by which serum IgG against CMV pp150, pp28, p38 and p52 was detected. Following thawing, total CD4+ T cells were enriched through positive selection using CD4 magnetic microbeads. Samples originated from another study that specifically interrogated the CD4+ T cell memory repertoire. Following standard operating procedures, peripheral blood mononuclear cells were isolated and cryopreserved, while serum was kept at -80 degrees C. The staining relied on CD3-PerCP (BW264/56), CD4-APC (RPA-T4), CD45RO-PE (UCHT1) and CD8-Pacific Orange (3B5) antibodies, and Sytox blue was used to exclude non-viable cells.

The Quick-DNA Microprep Kit was used to extract genomic DNA from the sorted cells. TCRbeta DNA was amplified with the immunoSEQ hsTCRbeta kit following the manufacturer's protocol. TCRbeta libraries were sequenced on an Illumina MiSeq instrument. Per the source publication's procedure: Following removal of out-of-frame sequences, around 2,300,000 distinct TCRbeta sequences were retained, with an average of about 63,000 per individual. Each individual was scored using the number of about 180 previously reported CMV-associated TCRbeta sequences that the individual carried and the total number of productive distinct TCRbeta sequences. A beta-binomial model was reimplemented in Python, and scikit-learn random forests with default parameters were trained on data from the US cohort. Classifier performance on the Belgian cohort was summarized as median AUC with percentile confidence intervals calculated over 10,000 bootstrap iterations. TCRdb carries this immuneACCESS record with in-frame sequences only. Its versions omit some clonotypes, under half of them owing to an unresolved V gene in the studies checked, with the rest unexplained. The V and J calls and the clone size are those of that table, but D and trimming were determined from the DNA. The sample table holds more than 45,000 clones, of which 70% to 85% were seen once. Roughly 0.6% of the sample goes to the ten largest clones.

On this clone itself: The target of this receptor is not known. It has no much larger one-base neighbor in the sample; base qualities were not kept.

The rearrangement joined TRBV29-1 to TRBJ2-5; 7 middle bases align to TRBD2. The sample consisted of memory CD4+ T cells from blood. This TCR came from an adult in good health and CMV-seronegative. The nucleotide sequence is given as TGCAGCGTCCTTGGACTAGTCGAGACCCAGTACTTC. Its amino acids are CSVLGLVETQYF.